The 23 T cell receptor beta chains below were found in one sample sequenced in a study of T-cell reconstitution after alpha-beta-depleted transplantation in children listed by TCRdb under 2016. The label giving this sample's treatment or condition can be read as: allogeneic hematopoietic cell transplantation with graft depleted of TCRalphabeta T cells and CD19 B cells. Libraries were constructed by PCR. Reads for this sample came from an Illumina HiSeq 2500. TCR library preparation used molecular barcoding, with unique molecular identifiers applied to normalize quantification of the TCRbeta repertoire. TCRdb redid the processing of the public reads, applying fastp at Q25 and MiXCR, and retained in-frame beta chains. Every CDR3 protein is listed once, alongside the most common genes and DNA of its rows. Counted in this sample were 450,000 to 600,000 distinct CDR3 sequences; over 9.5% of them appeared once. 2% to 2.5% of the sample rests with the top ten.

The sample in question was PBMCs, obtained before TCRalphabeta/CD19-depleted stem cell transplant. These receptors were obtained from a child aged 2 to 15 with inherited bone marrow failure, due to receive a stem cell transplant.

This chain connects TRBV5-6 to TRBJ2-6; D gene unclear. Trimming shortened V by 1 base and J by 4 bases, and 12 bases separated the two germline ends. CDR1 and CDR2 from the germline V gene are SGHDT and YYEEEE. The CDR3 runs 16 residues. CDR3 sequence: CASSLYWVSGANVLTF. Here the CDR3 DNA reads TGTGCCAGCAGCTTGTATTGGGTATCCGGGGCCAACGTCCTGACTTTC.

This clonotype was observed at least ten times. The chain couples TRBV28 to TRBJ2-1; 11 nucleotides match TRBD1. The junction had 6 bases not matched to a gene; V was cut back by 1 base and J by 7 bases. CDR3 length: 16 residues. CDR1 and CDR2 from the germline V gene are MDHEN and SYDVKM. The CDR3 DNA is TGTGCCAGCAGTTTATTCGGGACAGGGGGGATGAATGAGCAGTTCTTC. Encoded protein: CASSLFGTGGMNEQFF.

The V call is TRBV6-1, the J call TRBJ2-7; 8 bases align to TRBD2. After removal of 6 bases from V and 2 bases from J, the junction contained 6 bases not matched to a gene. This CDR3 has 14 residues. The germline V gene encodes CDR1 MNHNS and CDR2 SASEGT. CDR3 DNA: TGTGCCAGCAGCTCACTAGCGGCCCCCTACGAGCAGTACTTC. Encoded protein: CASSSLAAPYEQYF.

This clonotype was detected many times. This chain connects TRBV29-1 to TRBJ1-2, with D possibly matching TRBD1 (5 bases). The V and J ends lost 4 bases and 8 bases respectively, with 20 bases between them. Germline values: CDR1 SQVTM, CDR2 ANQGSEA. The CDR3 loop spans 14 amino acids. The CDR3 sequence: CSVVLRGSASGYTF. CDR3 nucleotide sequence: TGCAGCGTTGTTTTAAGGGGCAGCGCATCCGGCTACACCTTC.

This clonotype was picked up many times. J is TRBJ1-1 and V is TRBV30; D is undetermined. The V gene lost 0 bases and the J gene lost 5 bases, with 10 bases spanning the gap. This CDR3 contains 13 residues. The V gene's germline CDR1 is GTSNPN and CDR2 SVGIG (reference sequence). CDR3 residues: CAWSVSAGTEAFF. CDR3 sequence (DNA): TGTGCCTGGAGTGTATCGGCGGGGACTGAAGCTTTCTTT.

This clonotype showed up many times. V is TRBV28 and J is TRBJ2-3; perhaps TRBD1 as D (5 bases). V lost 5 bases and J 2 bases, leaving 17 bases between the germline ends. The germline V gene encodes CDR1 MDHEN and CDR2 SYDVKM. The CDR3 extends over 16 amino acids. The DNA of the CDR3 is TGTGCCAGCAGTACTCCCCCCAGGGTTAACACAGATACGCAGTATTTT. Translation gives CASSTPPRVNTDTQYF.

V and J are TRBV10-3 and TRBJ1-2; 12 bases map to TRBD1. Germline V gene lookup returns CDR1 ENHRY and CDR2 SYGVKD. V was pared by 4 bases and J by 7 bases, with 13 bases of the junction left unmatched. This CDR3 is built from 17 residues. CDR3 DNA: TGTGCCATCAGTGTTTCTACCGGGACAGGGGGCGTCGGTGGCTACACCTTC. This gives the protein CAISVSTGTGGVGGYTF.

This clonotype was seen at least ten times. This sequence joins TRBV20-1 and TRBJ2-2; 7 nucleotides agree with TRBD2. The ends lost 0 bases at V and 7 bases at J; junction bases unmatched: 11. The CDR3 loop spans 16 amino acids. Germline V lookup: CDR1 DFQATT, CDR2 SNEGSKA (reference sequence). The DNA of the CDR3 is TGCAGTGCTAGAGATTTCGGCGGGAGTTACGGCGGGGAGCTGTTTTTT. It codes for CSARDFGGSYGGELFF.

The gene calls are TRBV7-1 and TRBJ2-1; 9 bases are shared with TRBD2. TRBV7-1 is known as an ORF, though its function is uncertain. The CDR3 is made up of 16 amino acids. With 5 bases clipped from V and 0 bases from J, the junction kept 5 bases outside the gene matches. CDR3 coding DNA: TGTGCCAGCAGCCCCGGGACTAGCTGCTCCTACAATGAGCAGTTCTTC. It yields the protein CASSPGTSCSYNEQFF.

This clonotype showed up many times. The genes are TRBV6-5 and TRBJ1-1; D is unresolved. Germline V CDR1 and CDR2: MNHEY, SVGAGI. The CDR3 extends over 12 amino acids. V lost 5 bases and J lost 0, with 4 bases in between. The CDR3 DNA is TGTGCCAGCAGTCGAGTGAACACTGAAGCTTTCTTT. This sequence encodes CASSRVNTEAFF.

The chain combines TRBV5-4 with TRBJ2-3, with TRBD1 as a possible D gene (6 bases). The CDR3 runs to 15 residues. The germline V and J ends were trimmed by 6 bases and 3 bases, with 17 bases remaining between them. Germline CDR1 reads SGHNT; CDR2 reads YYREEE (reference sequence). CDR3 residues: CASTQGGELTDTQYF. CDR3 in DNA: TGTGCCAGCACCCAAGGGGGAGAATTAACAGATACGCAGTATTTT.

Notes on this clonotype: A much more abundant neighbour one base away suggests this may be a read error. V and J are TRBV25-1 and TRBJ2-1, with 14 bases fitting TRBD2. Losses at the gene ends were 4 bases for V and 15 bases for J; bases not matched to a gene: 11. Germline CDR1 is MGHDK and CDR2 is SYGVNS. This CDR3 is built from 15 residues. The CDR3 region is CASSGTSGRSIGLFF. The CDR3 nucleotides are TGTGCCAGCAGTGGGACTAGCGGGAGGAGCATTGGGCTGTTCTTC.

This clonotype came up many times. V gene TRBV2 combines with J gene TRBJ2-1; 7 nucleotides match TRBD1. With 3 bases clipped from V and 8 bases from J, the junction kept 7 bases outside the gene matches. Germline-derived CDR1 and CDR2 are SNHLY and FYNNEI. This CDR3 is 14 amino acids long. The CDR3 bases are TGTGCCAGCAGTGATCAAGGGGGCATCGATGAGCAGTTCTTC. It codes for CASSDQGGIDEQFF.

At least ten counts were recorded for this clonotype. The CDR3 DNA reads as TGTGCCAGCAGATCGCCCTCCTACGAGCAGTACTTC. This codes for CASRSPSYEQYF. This chain joins TRBV6-1 and TRBJ2-7; D unresolved. The CDR3 consists of 12 residues. Germline lookup yields CDR1 MNHNS and CDR2 SASEGT. V lost 6 bases to trimming and J lost 0 bases, with 6 bases between them.

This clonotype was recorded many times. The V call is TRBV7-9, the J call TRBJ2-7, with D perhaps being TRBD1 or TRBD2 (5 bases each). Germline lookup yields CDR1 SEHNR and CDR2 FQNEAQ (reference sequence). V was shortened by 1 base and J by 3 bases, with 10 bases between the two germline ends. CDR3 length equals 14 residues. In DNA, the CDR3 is TGTGCCAGCAGCTTAGGAGGGGCCGGCTACGAGCAGTACTTC. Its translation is CASSLGGAGYEQYF.

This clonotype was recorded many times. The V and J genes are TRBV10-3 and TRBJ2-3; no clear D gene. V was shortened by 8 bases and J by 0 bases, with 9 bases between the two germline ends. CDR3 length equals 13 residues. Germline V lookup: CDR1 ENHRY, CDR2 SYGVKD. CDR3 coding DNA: TGTGCCATCGGTGGCTCTAGCACAGATACGCAGTATTTT. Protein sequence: CAIGGSSTDTQYF.

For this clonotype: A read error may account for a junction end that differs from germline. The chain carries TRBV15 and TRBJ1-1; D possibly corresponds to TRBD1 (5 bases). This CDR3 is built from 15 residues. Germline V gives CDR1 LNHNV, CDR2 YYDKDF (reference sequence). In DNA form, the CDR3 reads TGTGCCACCACCAGAAGAGGGGTCGTGGGCACTGAAGCTTTCTTT. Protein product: CATTRRGVVGTEAFF.

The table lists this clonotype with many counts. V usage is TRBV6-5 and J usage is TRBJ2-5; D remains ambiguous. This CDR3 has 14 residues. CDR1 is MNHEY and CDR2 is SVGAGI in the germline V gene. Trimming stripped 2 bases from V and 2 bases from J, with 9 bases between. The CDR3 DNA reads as TGTGCCAGCAGTTACGGACCACAGCAAGAGACCCAGTACTTC. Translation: CASSYGPQQETQYF.

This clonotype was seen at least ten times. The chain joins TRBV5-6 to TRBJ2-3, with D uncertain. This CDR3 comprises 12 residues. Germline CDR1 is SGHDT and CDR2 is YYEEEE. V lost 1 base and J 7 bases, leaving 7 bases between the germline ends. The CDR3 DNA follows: TGTGCCAGCAGCTTGTTCCCGAATACGCAGTATTTT. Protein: CASSLFPNTQYF.

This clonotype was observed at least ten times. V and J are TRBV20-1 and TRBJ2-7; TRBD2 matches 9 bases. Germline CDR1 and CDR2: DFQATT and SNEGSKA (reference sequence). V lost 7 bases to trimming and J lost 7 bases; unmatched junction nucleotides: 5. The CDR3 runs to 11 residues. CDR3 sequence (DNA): TGCAGTGGTAGCGGGAGAAATGAGCAGTACTTC. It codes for CSGSGRNEQYF.

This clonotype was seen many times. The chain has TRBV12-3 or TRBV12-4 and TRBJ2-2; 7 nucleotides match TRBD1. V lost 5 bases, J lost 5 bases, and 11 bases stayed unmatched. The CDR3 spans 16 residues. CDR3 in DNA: TGTGCCAGCAGTCGCCCGGGACAGAGTTTGACCGGGGAGCTGTTTTTT. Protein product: CASSRPGQSLTGELFF.

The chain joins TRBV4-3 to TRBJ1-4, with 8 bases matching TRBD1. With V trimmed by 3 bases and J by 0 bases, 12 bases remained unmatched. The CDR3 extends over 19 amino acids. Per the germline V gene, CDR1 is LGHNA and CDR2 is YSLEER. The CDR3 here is CASSQRTTGDLATNEKLFF. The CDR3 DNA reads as TGCGCCAGCAGCCAGAGGACGACAGGGGACCTTGCAACTAATGAAAAACTGTTTTTT.

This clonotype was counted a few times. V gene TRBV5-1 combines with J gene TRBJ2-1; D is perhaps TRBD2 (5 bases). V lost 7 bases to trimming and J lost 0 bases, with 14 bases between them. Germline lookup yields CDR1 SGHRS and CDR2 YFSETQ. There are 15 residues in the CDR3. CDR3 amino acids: CASRPEASSYNEQFF. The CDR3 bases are TGCGCCAGCCGACCGGAGGCTAGCTCCTACAATGAGCAGTTCTTC. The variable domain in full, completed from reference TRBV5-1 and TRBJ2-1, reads KAGVTQTPRYLIKTRGQQVTLSCSPISGHRSVSWYQQTPGQGLQFLFEYFSETQRNKGNFPGRFSGRQFSNSRSEMNVSTLELGDSALYLCASRPEASSYNEQFFGPGTRLTVL.